This TCR beta chain is drawn from a study of Graves' ophthalmopathy and Graves' hyperthyroidism. Trimming stripped 5 bases from V and 5 bases from J, with 15 bases between. Germline values: CDR1 DFQATT, CDR2 SNEGSKA (reference sequence). The CDR3 contains 13 residues. This clonotype showed up many times. RNA transcripts yielded amplified TCR beta CDR3 regions. First-round RT-PCR employed HTBI primers, with a second-round multiplex PCR after it. TCRdb re-analysed the multiplex PCR reads in MiXCR, keeping a single row per CDR3 protein. The sample lists about 1.2 million distinct CDR3 sequences, roughly 35% occurring once.

This TCR was sampled from an adult man with Graves' hyperthyroidism. The V gene is TRBV20-1, the J gene TRBJ1-2, with D uncertain. Sequenced: peripheral blood or thyroid tissue (not recorded which). The CDR3 bases are TGCAGTGCTCCTGAGGATAGGCGATATGGCTACACCTTC. It is translated as CSAPEDRRYGYTF.